This entry lists 27 T cell receptor beta chains sequenced from one sample in a study of CD8 T cells in Susac syndrome. A quantity of about 0.5 to 1 ug RNA underwent reverse transcription using random hexamers. TCRdb re-analysed the immunoSEQ multiplex PCR reads in MiXCR, keeping a single row per CDR3 protein. The repertoire holds approximately 120,000 distinct CDR3 sequences, about 95% seen once, with 0.07% to 0.09% in the top ten. The specimen was CD4+ T cells from PBMCs. The receptors were sampled from a human donor in good health.

This rearrangement joins TRBV2 to TRBJ2-7; 7 nucleotides line up with TRBD1. The germline CDR1 and CDR2 sequences are SNHLY and FYNNEI. Trimming cost V 3 bases and J 3 bases; bases outside gene matches: 5. The CDR3 has 14 residues. The CDR3 DNA is TGTGCCAGCAGTGATCAGGGGGATTACTACGAGCAGTACTTC. Its translation is CASSDQGDYYEQYF.

The chain joins TRBV15 to TRBJ1-2; perhaps TRBD1 as D (6 bases). Germline V lookup: CDR1 LNHNV, CDR2 YYDKDF (reference sequence). The V gene lost 1 base and the J gene lost 2 bases, with 8 bases spanning the gap. The CDR3 is 14 amino acids. This CDR3 reads CATSRGQGNYGYTF. The DNA for the CDR3 is TGTGCCACCAGCAGAGGTCAGGGGAACTATGGCTACACCTTC.

This CDR3 reads CASRGPPNTEAFF. As DNA, the CDR3 is TGTGCCAGCCGGGGACCACCGAACACTGAAGCTTTCTTT. This rearrangement joins TRBV2 to TRBJ1-1, with D possibly matching TRBD1 (5 bases). The CDR3 length is 13 residues. Germline V gene sequence: CDR1 SNHLY, CDR2 FYNNEI. Trimming took 8 bases from V and 1 from J, leaving 11 bases between them.

This sequence joins TRBV2 and TRBJ2-3; 8 nucleotides match TRBD1. From germline, CDR1 is SNHLY and CDR2 FYNNEI. This CDR3 is built from 12 residues. Trimming took 6 bases from V and 6 from J; bases not matched to a gene: 2. The CDR3 sequence is CASRDRADTQYF. The CDR3 DNA is TGTGCCAGCAGGGACAGGGCCGATACGCAGTATTTT.

The rearrangement links TRBV29-1 to TRBJ1-1; D perhaps matches TRBD1 (5 bases). This CDR3 spans 13 amino acids. Germline V CDR1 and CDR2: SQVTM, ANQGSEA. V gave up 4 bases and J gave up 0 bases, with 9 bases separating them. CDR3 DNA: TGCAGCGTTGGACAGCTCCTGAACACTGAAGCTTTCTTT. Protein: CSVGQLLNTEAFF. The full variable domain, in which reference TRBV29-1 and TRBJ1-1 provide the parts outside the CDR3, is SAVISQKPSRDICQRGTSLTIQCQVDSQVTMMFWYRQQPGQSLTLIATANQGSEATYESGFVIDKFPISRPNLTFSTLTVSNMSPEDSSIYLCSVGQLLNTEAFFGQGTRLTVV.

The rearrangement joins TRBV5-6 to TRBJ1-5, with D maybe TRBD1 (6 bases). The germline CDR1 and CDR2 sequences are SGHDT and YYEEEE. This CDR3 has 14 amino acids. The ends were cut back, 4 bases at V and 6 bases at J, with 14 bases in the middle. The CDR3 spells CASSLPGGGQPQHF. The CDR3 DNA reads TGTGCCAGCAGCCTTCCGGGGGGCGGTCAGCCCCAGCATTTT.

The V call is TRBV29-1, the J call TRBJ2-5, with D unclear. The CDR3 is 12 amino acids. Looked up from germline, CDR1 is SQVTM and CDR2 is ANQGSEA. Trimming left V 4 bases short and J 3 bases short, with 9 bases between. CDR3 residues: CSVGNLEETQYF. CDR3 in DNA: TGCAGCGTTGGTAACTTGGAAGAGACCCAGTACTTC. Using reference TRBV29-1 and TRBJ2-5 for the parts outside the CDR3, the full variable domain is SAVISQKPSRDICQRGTSLTIQCQVDSQVTMMFWYRQQPGQSLTLIATANQGSEATYESGFVIDKFPISRPNLTFSTLTVSNMSPEDSSIYLCSVGNLEETQYFGPGTRLLVL.

The chain couples TRBV3-1 to TRBJ1-4; TRBD1 matches 8 bases. V shed 8 bases and J 5 bases; nucleotides not matched to a gene: 4. The CDR3 contains 13 residues. Germline assignment: CDR1 LGHDT and CDR2 YNNKEL (reference sequence). The CDR3 DNA follows: TGTGCCAGCGGACAGGGATGGAATGAAAAACTGTTTTTT. It codes for CASGQGWNEKLFF. The full variable domain, completed using reference TRBV3-1 and TRBJ1-4, is DTAVSQTPKYLVTQMGNDKSIKCEQNLGHDTMYWYKQDSKKFLKIMFSYNNKELIINETVPNRFSPKSPDKAHLNLHINSLELGDSAVYFCASGQGWNEKLFFGSGTQLSVL.

The J gene is TRBJ2-1, the V gene TRBV15, with D unclear. The CDR3 runs 15 residues. Germline V gene data show CDR1 as LNHNV and CDR2 as YYDKDF (reference sequence). Trimming took 3 bases from V and 6 from J, leaving 15 bases between them. The CDR3 DNA follows: TGTGCCACCAGCAGCTCTCCCCCTCAAACCAATGAGCAGTTCTTC. Its protein is CATSSSPPQTNEQFF.

The V gene is TRBV20-1, the J gene TRBJ2-7; 13 bases map to TRBD2. This CDR3 is built from 17 residues. The trim removed 0 bases at V and 2 bases at J, leaving 7 bases unmatched. From germline, CDR1 is DFQATT and CDR2 SNEGSKA (reference sequence). CDR3 region: CSARDWRTSGSAYEQYF. The CDR3 DNA sequence: TGCAGTGCTAGAGATTGGAGGACTAGCGGGAGCGCCTACGAGCAGTACTTC.

This clonotype was observed a few times. The rearrangement joins TRBV5-4 to TRBJ2-2; no reliable D call. Per the germline V gene, CDR1 is SGHNT and CDR2 is YYREEE (reference sequence). Trimming cost V 0 bases and J 1 base, with 4 bases left between them. The CDR3 is 14 amino acids. Written as DNA, the CDR3 is TGTGCCAGCAGCTTGGATGGGAACACCGGGGAGCTGTTTTTT. Amino acid sequence: CASSLDGNTGELFF.

The J gene is TRBJ2-3, the V gene TRBV20-1; 9 bases agree with TRBD2. The CDR3 covers 13 residues. Looked up from germline, CDR1 is DFQATT and CDR2 is SNEGSKA (reference sequence). V dropped 7 bases and J dropped 6; count of bases not matched to a gene: 8. The CDR3 DNA sequence: TGCAGTGGGGTAGCGGGAGCGGGGGATACGCAGTATTTT. Protein: CSGVAGAGDTQYF.

This sequence joins TRBV7-8 and TRBJ1-4, with D hard to call. The V gene lost 4 bases and the J gene lost 7 bases, with 10 bases spanning the gap. The germline V gene encodes CDR1 SGHVS and CDR2 FQNEAQ. The CDR3 has 13 amino acids. CDR3: CASSSAGSEKLFF. The CDR3 DNA follows: TGTGCCAGCAGCTCCGCGGGGAGTGAAAAACTGTTTTTT.

The chain couples TRBV4-1 to TRBJ2-3; D perhaps matches TRBD2 (5 bases). The CDR3 loop spans 17 amino acids. V was cut by 1 base and J by 4 bases, with 18 bases left in between. CDR1 is MGHRA and CDR2 is YSYEKL in the germline V gene. The CDR3 loop is CASSQAFMTIGSDTQYF. CDR3 coding DNA: TGCGCCAGCAGCCAAGCGTTCATGACTATCGGCTCAGATACGCAGTATTTT.

J is TRBJ1-2 and V is TRBV29-1, with D possibly TRBD1 on 6 matching bases. CDR3 length: 16 amino acids. Germline CDR1 is SQVTM and CDR2 is ANQGSEA. Trimming took 6 bases from V and 8 from J, leaving 28 bases between them. The CDR3 DNA sequence: TGCAGCGTGGGACCGATCCGACAGGAAAGGTTGGCGGGCTACACCTTC. The encoded protein is CSVGPIRQERLAGYTF.

The V call is TRBV7-2, the J call TRBJ2-1, with D possibly TRBD1 on 5 matching bases. There are 13 residues in the CDR3. Trimming took off 8 bases at V and 15 bases at J, with 23 bases between the two ends. The germline V gene has CDR1 SGHTA and CDR2 FQGNSA. CDR3 loop: CASGPPSQGAMFF. DNA for the CDR3: TGTGCCAGCGGCCCCCCCTCGCAAGGGGCTATGTTCTTC.

The chain links TRBV5-1 to TRBJ2-7; D might be TRBD1 (6 bases). The germline V and J ends were trimmed by 4 bases and 3 bases, with 14 bases remaining between them. The germline V gene encodes CDR1 SGHRS and CDR2 YFSETQ. The CDR3 contains 14 residues. CDR3 in DNA: TGCGCCAGCAGCCCTAGACAGGCCCACTACGAGCAGTACTTC. Translated, it gives CASSPRQAHYEQYF.

The genes are TRBV24-1 and TRBJ2-1, with 10 bases aligning to TRBD2. CDR3 size: 13 residues. Losses at the gene ends were 6 bases for V and 8 bases for J; bases not matched to a gene: 3. Germline V gene data show CDR1 as KGHDR and CDR2 as SFDVKD. Here the CDR3 reads CATSLAGGDEQFF. For the CDR3, the DNA is TGTGCCACCAGTTTAGCGGGAGGCGATGAGCAGTTCTTC.

V and J are TRBV30 and TRBJ1-5, with TRBD1 as a possible D gene (6 bases). The CDR3 has 18 amino acids. V lost 3 bases, J lost 2 bases, and 23 bases lay in between. The germline CDR1 and CDR2 sequences are GTSNPN and SVGIG (reference sequence). This chain's CDR3 is CAWSRGTSGPGGNQPQHF. The CDR3 bases are TGTGCCTGGAGCCGGGGGACATCCGGGCCGGGTGGCAATCAGCCCCAGCATTTT.

The chain employs TRBV6-5 and TRBJ1-5; D call uncertain. This CDR3 region has 14 residues. V was trimmed by 2 bases and J by 0 bases, leaving 5 bases between them. Germline V gene lookup returns CDR1 MNHEY and CDR2 SVGAGI. CDR3 bases: TGTGCCAGCAGTTACCCCGGTAGCAATCAGCCCCAGCATTTT. It translates to CASSYPGSNQPQHF.

The V gene is TRBV12-3 or TRBV12-4, the J gene TRBJ2-3; D is perhaps TRBD1 (5 bases). The CDR3 totals 15 residues. V dropped 0 bases and J dropped 0 bases, with 7 bases sitting between them. The CDR3 is CASSLAAGSTDTQYF. CDR3 nucleotide sequence: TGTGCCAGCAGTTTAGCGGCAGGGAGCACAGATACGCAGTATTTT.

The chain employs TRBV6-5 and TRBJ2-1; tentatively, D is TRBD2 (6 bases). In germline, CDR1 is MNHEY, CDR2 SVGAGI. There are 18 residues in the CDR3. V was trimmed by 7 bases and J by 1 base, leaving 23 bases between them. The CDR3 is CASIVTPGSRASYNEQFF. CDR3 coding DNA: TGTGCCAGCATAGTTACCCCCGGGAGCCGGGCGTCCTACAATGAGCAGTTCTTC.

J is TRBJ1-3 and V is TRBV18, with D tentatively TRBD1 (6 bases). The CDR3 has 16 amino acids. V lost 8 bases and J 4 bases, leaving 21 bases between the germline ends. Germline V lookup: CDR1 KGHSH, CDR2 LQKENI. The DNA for the CDR3 is TGTGCCAGCATTGAAGCGGGCAGGGGTTCGGGAAACACCATATATTTT. Its protein is CASIEAGRGSGNTIYF.

This chain uses TRBV29-1 with TRBJ1-1; D uncertain. CDR3 size: 15 residues. Germline assignment: CDR1 SQVTM and CDR2 ANQGSEA. V lost 1 base to trimming and J lost 4 bases, with 16 bases between them. Here the CDR3 reads CSVEARREVGTEAFF. CDR3 in DNA: TGCAGCGTTGAAGCTCGGAGGGAGGTAGGCACTGAAGCTTTCTTT.

The CDR3 region is CSARDGGALMGTEAFF. CDR3 in DNA: TGCAGTGCTAGAGACGGGGGGGCGCTTATGGGGACTGAAGCTTTCTTT. This sequence joins TRBV20-1 and TRBJ1-1; TRBD1 is a possible D gene (6 bases). This CDR3 has 16 residues. V was cut by 0 bases and J by 5 bases, with 19 bases left in between. CDR1 and CDR2 from the germline V gene are DFQATT and SNEGSKA (reference sequence).

The chain recombines TRBV3-1 with TRBJ1-1, with D possibly TRBD1 on 6 matching bases. Germline V gene sequence: CDR1 LGHDT, CDR2 YNNKEL (reference sequence). The CDR3 runs to 14 residues. The germline V and J ends were trimmed by 3 bases and 5 bases, with 13 bases remaining between them. The DNA for the CDR3 is TGTGCCAGCAGCCAGGCAGGGGTGAGGACTGAAGCTTTCTTT. Translated: CASSQAGVRTEAFF.

This clonotype has a handful of counts. The J gene is TRBJ2-5, the V gene TRBV12-3 or TRBV12-4; D not resolved. CDR3 length equals 11 residues. V dropped 6 bases and J dropped 5 bases, with 7 bases sitting between them. CDR3 amino acids: CASSPAETQYF. In nucleotides, the CDR3 is TGTGCCAGCAGCCCCGCTGAGACCCAGTACTTC.